One T cell receptor beta chain is described in this entry. This CDR3 comprises 14 residues. Trimming stripped 9 bases from V and 4 bases from J, with 18 bases between. Germline lookup yields CDR1 SNHLY and CDR2 FYNNEI. In the original workflow: Reference gene primers were amplified, and this amplification served to estimate nucleated cell counts. Produced via immunoSEQ multiplex PCR; TCRdb's table is partial and in-frame only. D and trimming were read from the DNA, whereas the V and J calls and clone size are those reported in that table. In the table there are 300,000 to 400,000 clones, 75% to 90% of which are singletons. This sample stems from a study of blood T cell repertoires in COVID-19. Study in general: Both acute and convalescent COVID-19 samples were obtained from the United States, Italy and Spain. Sources were T cells, B-cell-depleted T cells, or PBMCs; the material itself was cDNA or gDNA.

The receptor comes from a woman aged 55-69 years with COVID-19, enrolled during active disease. Material for sequencing was peripheral blood. The rearrangement links TRBV2 to TRBJ1-1; D may be TRBD1 (5 bases). The CDR3 nucleotides read TGTGCCAGTCCGGTTCGGGGGTCAGCCACTGAAGCTTTCTTT. It specifies CASPVRGSATEAFF.